This T cell receptor beta chain is drawn from a study of vaccination and CD4 T cells after COVID-19. A word on this clonotype: Its antigen is not identified.

The assay that was used to sequence DNA from cultured CD4+ T cells was the Oncomine TCR Beta short-read assay. TCRdb reprocessed the PCR reads via MiXCR and lists one record per CDR3 protein. The sample lists over 15,000 distinct CDR3 sequences, approximately 57% seen once, with 9.4% in the top ten. With V trimmed by 5 bases and J by 7 bases, 4 bases remained unmatched. Per the germline V gene, CDR1 is MNHNS and CDR2 is SASEGT. This CDR3 region has 13 residues. Treatment described: roughly ten-day PBMC culture with coronavirus spike peptide pools or control peptides (ViraFEST assay). The chain couples TRBV6-1 to TRBJ2-2; 7 bases are a match to TRBD1. The source is a human donor who had recovered from COVID-19. Sequencing was performed on CD4+ T cells from blood, cultured in vitro. The CDR3 bases are TGTGCCAGCAGTCTAACAGGGGACGGGGAGCTGTTTTTT. This codes for CASSLTGDGELFF.